This T cell receptor beta chain was sequenced for a study of T cell changes during pregnancy in multiple sclerosis. Libraries were prepared by immunoSEQ multiplex PCR; TCRdb keeps only in-frame clonotypes and omits some of them. The table records some 40,000 clones, approximately 91% of them present only once. Germline CDR1 and CDR2: SGHRS and YFSETQ. The CDR3 spans 15 residues. Trimming removed 0 bases at V and 5 bases at J, with 14 bases between. The sample in question was CD4+ T cells from peripheral blood mononuclear cells, obtained in the first trimester of pregnancy. The TCR sequence derives from a female donor with multiple sclerosis, enrolled in a pregnancy study. J is TRBJ1-2 and V is TRBV5-1; tentatively, D is TRBD1 (5 bases). The CDR3 reads CASSLGLGGRYGYTF. The CDR3 coding sequence is TGCGCCAGCAGCTTGGGCCTGGGGGGAAGATATGGCTACACCTTC.